The 4 T cell receptor beta chains below were found in one sample sequenced in a study of technical replicates of blood from several donors. Assay used: immunoSEQ multiplex PCR; TCRdb lists only in-frame clones, some missing. Of 75,000 to 100,000 clones listed, approximately 94% are singletons. What was sequenced was T cells isolated from PBMCs. The receptors shown here come from a human donor in good health.

The CDR3: CASSPPGTAIMEAFF. CDR3 nucleotides: TGTGCCAGCAGTCCTCCCGGGACAGCGATTATGGAGGCTTTCTTT. The genes are TRBV28 and TRBJ1-1; 7 bases line up with TRBD1. The CDR3 covers 15 residues. Per germline, CDR1 MDHEN and CDR2 SYDVKM. The junction had 17 bases not matched to a gene; V was cut back by 5 bases and J by 11 bases.

This rearrangement joins TRBV2 to TRBJ1-2; D not resolved. The CDR3 spans 14 residues. Germline CDR1 is SNHLY and CDR2 is FYNNEI. Trimming took 0 bases from V and 5 from J, leaving 10 bases between them. The CDR3 loop reads CASSEAYSPYGYTF. CDR3 in DNA: TGTGCCAGCAGTGAAGCGTACTCCCCGTATGGCTACACCTTC.

The chain has TRBV4-1 and TRBJ1-1; weak D call: TRBD1 (6 bases). V lost 7 bases to trimming and J lost 8 bases, with 14 bases between them. The germline gives CDR1 MGHRA, CDR2 YSYEKL. The CDR3 consists of 12 residues. CDR3 sequence: CASTTATGEAFF. As DNA, the CDR3 is TGCGCCAGCACAACAGCTACAGGGGAAGCTTTCTTT.

The rearrangement links TRBV7-8 to TRBJ1-1, with D unresolved. The germline gives CDR1 SGHVS, CDR2 FQNEAQ. Trimming removed 6 bases at V and 1 base at J, with 9 bases between. This CDR3 region has 13 residues. CDR3 sequence reads: CASRPRGNTEAFF. The CDR3 DNA sequence: TGTGCCAGCAGGCCGCGGGGGAACACTGAAGCTTTCTTT. The full variable domain, with the rest looked up from reference TRBV7-8 and TRBJ1-1, is GAGVSQSPRYKVAKRGQDVALRCDPISGHVSLFWYQQALGQGPEFLTYFQNEAQLDKSGLPSDRFFAERPEGSVSTLKIQRTQQEDSAVYLCASRPRGNTEAFFGQGTRLTVV.